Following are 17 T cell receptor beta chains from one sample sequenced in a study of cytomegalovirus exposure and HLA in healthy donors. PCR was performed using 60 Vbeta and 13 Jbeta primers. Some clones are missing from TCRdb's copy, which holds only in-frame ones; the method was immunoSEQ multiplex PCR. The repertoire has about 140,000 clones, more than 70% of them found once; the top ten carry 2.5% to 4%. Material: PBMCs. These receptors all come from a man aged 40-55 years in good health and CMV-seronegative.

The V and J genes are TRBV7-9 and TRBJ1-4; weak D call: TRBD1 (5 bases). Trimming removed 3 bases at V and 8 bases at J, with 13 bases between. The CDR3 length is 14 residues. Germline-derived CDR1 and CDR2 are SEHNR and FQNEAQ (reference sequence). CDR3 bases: TGTGCCAGCAGCTTCGGGGGGGTCGGAGAAAAACTGTTTTTT. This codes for CASSFGGVGEKLFF.

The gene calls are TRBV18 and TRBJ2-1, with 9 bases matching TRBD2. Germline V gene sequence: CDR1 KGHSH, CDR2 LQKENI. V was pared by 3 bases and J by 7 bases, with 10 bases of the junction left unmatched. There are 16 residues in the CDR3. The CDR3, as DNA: TGTGCCAGCTCACCTTTCCCGGGACTAGCTGTTAATGAGCAGTTCTTC. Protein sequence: CASSPFPGLAVNEQFF.

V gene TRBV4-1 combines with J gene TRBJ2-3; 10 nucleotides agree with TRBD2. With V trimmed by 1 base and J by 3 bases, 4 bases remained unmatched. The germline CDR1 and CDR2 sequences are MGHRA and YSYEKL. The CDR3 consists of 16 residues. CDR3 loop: CASSQGLLAGTDTQYF. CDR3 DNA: TGCGCCAGCAGCCAAGGTTTACTAGCGGGGACAGATACGCAGTATTTT.

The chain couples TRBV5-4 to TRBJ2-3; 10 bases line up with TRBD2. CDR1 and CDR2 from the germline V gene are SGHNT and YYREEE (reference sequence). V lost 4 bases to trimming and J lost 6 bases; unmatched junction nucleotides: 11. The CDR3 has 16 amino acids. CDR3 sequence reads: CASSPLSGGAWDTQYF. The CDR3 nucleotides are TGTGCCAGCAGCCCCTTGAGCGGGGGGGCATGGGATACGCAGTATTTT.

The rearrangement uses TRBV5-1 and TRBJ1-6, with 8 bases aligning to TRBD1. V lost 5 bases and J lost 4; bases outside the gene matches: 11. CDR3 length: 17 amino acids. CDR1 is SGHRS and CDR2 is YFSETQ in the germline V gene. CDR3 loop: CASRSGGATRYNSPLHF. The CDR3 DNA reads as TGCGCCAGCAGATCAGGGGGCGCGACTCGGTATAATTCACCCCTCCACTTT.

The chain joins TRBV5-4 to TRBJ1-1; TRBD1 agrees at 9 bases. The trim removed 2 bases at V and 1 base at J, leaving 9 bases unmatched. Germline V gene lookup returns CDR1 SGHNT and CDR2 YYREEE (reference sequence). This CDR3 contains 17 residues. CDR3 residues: CASSFGGTGRANTEAFF. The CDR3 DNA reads TGTGCCAGCAGCTTCGGGGGGACAGGGAGGGCGAACACTGAAGCTTTCTTT.

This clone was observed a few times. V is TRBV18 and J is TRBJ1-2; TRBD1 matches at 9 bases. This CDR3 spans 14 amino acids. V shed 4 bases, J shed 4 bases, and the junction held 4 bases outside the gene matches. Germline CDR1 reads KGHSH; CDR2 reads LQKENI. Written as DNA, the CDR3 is TGTGCCAGCTCACTTACAGGGGGCAGCTATGGCTACACCTTC. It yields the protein CASSLTGGSYGYTF.

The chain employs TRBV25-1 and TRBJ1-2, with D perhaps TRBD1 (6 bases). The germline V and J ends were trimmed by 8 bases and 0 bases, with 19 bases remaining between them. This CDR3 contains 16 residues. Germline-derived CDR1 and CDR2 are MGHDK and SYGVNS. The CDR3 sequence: CASAKTAGDTNYGYTF. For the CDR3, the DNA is TGTGCCAGCGCGAAAACCGCCGGGGACACTAACTATGGCTACACCTTC.

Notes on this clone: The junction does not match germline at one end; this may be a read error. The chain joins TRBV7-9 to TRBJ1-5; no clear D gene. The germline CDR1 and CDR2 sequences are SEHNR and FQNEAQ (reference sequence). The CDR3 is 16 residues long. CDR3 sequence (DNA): TGTTCCAGCAGCTTAGACGCAGGATATAGCAATCAGCCCCAGCATTTT. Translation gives CSSSLDAGYSNQPQHF.

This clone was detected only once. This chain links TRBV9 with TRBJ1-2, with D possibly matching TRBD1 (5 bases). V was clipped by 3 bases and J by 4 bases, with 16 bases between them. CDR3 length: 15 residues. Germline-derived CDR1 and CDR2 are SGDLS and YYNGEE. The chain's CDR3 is CASSAGLQRTYGYTF. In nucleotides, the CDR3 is TGTGCCAGCAGCGCGGGACTGCAGAGGACCTATGGCTACACCTTC.

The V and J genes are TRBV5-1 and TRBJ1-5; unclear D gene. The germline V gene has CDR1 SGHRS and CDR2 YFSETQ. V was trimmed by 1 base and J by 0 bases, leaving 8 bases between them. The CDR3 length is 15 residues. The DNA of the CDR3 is TGCGCCAGCAGCTTGATGCCTAATAGCAATCAGCCCCAGCATTTT. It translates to CASSLMPNSNQPQHF.

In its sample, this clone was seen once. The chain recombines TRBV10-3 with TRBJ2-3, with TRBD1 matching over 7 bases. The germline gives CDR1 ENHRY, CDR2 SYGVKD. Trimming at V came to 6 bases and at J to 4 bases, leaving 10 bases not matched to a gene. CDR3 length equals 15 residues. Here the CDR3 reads CAIRLGQIESDTQYF. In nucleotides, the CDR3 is TGTGCCATCAGACTGGGACAGATTGAGTCAGATACGCAGTATTTT.

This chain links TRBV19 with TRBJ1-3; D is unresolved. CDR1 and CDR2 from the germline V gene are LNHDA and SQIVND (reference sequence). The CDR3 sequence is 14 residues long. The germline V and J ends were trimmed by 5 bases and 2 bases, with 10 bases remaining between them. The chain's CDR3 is CASSVAGTGNTIYF. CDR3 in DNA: TGTGCCAGTAGTGTGGCAGGAACTGGAAACACCATATATTTT.

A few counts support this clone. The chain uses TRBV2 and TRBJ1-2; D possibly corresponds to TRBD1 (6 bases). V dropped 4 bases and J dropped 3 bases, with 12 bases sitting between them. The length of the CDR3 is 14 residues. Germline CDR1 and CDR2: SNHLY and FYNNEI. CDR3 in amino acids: CASSVGQQYYGYTF. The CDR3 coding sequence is TGTGCCAGCAGTGTCGGACAGCAGTACTATGGCTACACCTTC.

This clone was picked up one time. The CDR3 DNA sequence: TGTGCCAGCAGTGAACCGGGACAGTGGATGGGAATCATGTACGAGCAGTACTTC. It specifies CASSEPGQWMGIMYEQYF. The rearrangement uses TRBV2 and TRBJ2-7; TRBD1 matches 7 bases. The trim removed 2 bases at V and 4 bases at J, leaving 17 bases unmatched. This CDR3 is 18 amino acids long. Looked up from germline, CDR1 is SNHLY and CDR2 is FYNNEI.

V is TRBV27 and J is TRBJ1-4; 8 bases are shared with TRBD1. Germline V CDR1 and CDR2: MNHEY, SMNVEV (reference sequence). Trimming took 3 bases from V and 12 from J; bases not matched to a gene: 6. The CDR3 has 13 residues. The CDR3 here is CASSFSDREELFF. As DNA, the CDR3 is TGTGCCAGCAGTTTCTCGGACAGGGAGGAACTGTTTTTT.

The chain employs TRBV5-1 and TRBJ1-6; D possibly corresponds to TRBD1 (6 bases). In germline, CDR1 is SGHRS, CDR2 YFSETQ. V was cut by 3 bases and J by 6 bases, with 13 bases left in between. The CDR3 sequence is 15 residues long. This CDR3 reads CASSSYGQSNSPLHF. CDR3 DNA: TGCGCCAGCAGCTCGTATGGACAGTCTAATTCACCCCTCCACTTT. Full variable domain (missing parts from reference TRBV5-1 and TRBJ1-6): KAGVTQTPRYLIKTRGQQVTLSCSPISGHRSVSWYQQTPGQGLQFLFEYFSETQRNKGNFPGRFSGRQFSNSRSEMNVSTLELGDSALYLCASSSYGQSNSPLHFGNGTRLTVT.